Shown below are 22 T cell receptor beta chains from a single sample sequenced in a study of blood T cell repertoires in COVID-19. Sequencing used immunoSEQ multiplex PCR; TCRdb keeps in-frame clones, though not all of them. The sample holds 100,000 to 150,000 clones, over 75% seen once. The sample consisted of peripheral blood. These receptors were taken from a man aged 40-50 years with active or convalescent COVID-19.

V is TRBV5-6 and J is TRBJ1-1; D not resolved. CDR3 length: 11 amino acids. Germline assignment: CDR1 SGHDT and CDR2 YYEEEE. The V end lost 4 bases, the J end lost 5 bases, and 6 bases lay between the germline ends. As DNA, the CDR3 is TGTGCCAGCAGCCTATATACTGAAGCTTTCTTT. It codes for CASSLYTEAFF.

The V and J genes are TRBV11-2 and TRBJ2-1; no reliable D call. This CDR3 comprises 14 residues. Germline CDR1 and CDR2: SGHAT and FQNNGV. The V end lost 1 base, the J end lost 4 bases, and 8 bases lay between the germline ends. CDR3 in amino acids: CASSLVLEYNEQFF. The CDR3, as DNA: TGTGCCAGCAGCTTAGTATTAGAGTACAATGAGCAGTTCTTC.

In this sample, this clone turned up once. The chain carries TRBV18 and TRBJ1-2; D possibly corresponds to TRBD1 (5 bases). The ends were cut back, 2 bases at V and 4 bases at J, with 20 bases in the middle. This CDR3 contains 17 residues. Germline V CDR1 and CDR2: KGHSH, LQKENI. The CDR3 region is CASSPAVPRAPFYGYTF. The CDR3 DNA sequence: TGTGCCAGCTCACCAGCAGTGCCCAGGGCCCCTTTCTATGGCTACACCTTC.

The V call is TRBV6-1, the J call TRBJ2-1; 9 nucleotides align to TRBD2. With V trimmed by 4 bases and J by 0 bases, 4 bases remained unmatched. Germline-derived CDR1 and CDR2 are MNHNS and SASEGT. The CDR3 length is 16 residues. CDR3 in DNA: TGTGCCAGCAGTGGGGCGGGGGGGCCCTCCTACAATGAGCAGTTCTTC. Encoded protein: CASSGAGGPSYNEQFF.

The chain uses TRBV21-1 and TRBJ2-1; TRBD1, the D gene given by the table, was not confirmed from the DNA. TRBV21-1 is an annotated pseudogene. The CDR3 length is 13 residues. This chain's CDR3 is CASSPVDRNEQFF. In DNA, the CDR3 is TGTGCCAGCAGCCCTGTTGACAGAAATGAGCAGTTCTTC.

This clone occurred once. The rearrangement links TRBV12-3 or TRBV12-4 to TRBJ2-3, with TRBD2 as a possible D gene (6 bases). Trimming pared 3 bases from V and 8 bases from J, leaving 6 bases between. This CDR3 has 11 amino acids. CDR3 nucleotides: TGTGCCAGCAGTTTGCGGGGTACGCAGTATTTT. Translated, it gives CASSLRGTQYF.

The chain recombines TRBV29-1 with TRBJ2-1, with 9 bases that match TRBD1. Per germline, CDR1 SQVTM and CDR2 ANQGSEA. The junction had 11 bases not matched to a gene; V was cut back by 2 bases and J by 9 bases. This CDR3 is 15 amino acids long. The chain's CDR3 is CSVETGQGGFAEQFF. The CDR3 DNA is TGCAGCGTTGAAACGGGACAGGGAGGATTCGCTGAGCAGTTCTTC.

This chain links TRBV4-3 with TRBJ2-7; D possibly corresponds to TRBD2 (6 bases). V lost 0 bases to trimming and J lost 5 bases, with 17 bases between them. Germline CDR1 LGHNA, CDR2 YSLEER. The CDR3 totals 16 residues. As DNA, the CDR3 is TGCGCCAGCAGCCAAGATTTAACTAGCAACTTTGACGAGCAGTACTTC. It translates to CASSQDLTSNFDEQYF.

The rearrangement links TRBV11-3 to TRBJ1-1; TRBD1 aligns across 7 bases. The CDR3 runs to 14 residues. Per germline, CDR1 SGHNT and CDR2 YENEEA. The junction had 3 bases not matched to a gene; V was cut back by 0 bases and J by 5 bases. The CDR3 loop reads CASSLDRGTTEAFF. The CDR3 DNA sequence: TGTGCCAGCAGCTTAGACAGGGGGACAACTGAAGCTTTCTTT.

Regarding this clone: A read error may produce the germline difference seen at one junction end. The chain carries TRBV9 and TRBJ1-2; 9 positions match TRBD1. CDR3 length: 12 residues. Germline loops: CDR1 SGDLS, CDR2 YYNGEE. CDR3 residues: CASSVGGQGFSF. For the CDR3, the DNA is TGTGCCAGCAGCGTAGGAGGACAGGGGTTTTCCTTC.

This chain joins TRBV7-9 and TRBJ1-2, with 8 bases aligning to TRBD1. The junction had 9 bases not matched to a gene; V was cut back by 5 bases and J by 7 bases. The CDR3 totals 14 residues. Germline CDR1 and CDR2: SEHNR and FQNEAQ (reference sequence). The CDR3 nucleotides are TGTGCCAGCAGCCCAGGGGGCGCGGGGCCTGGCTACACCTTC. This gives the protein CASSPGGAGPGYTF.

The rearrangement uses TRBV4-1 and TRBJ2-5; TRBD2 matches at 11 bases. Per germline, CDR1 MGHRA and CDR2 YSYEKL. This CDR3 is 17 amino acids long. Germline trimming cut 1 base from V and 2 bases from J; bases unmatched to any gene: 6. The CDR3 region is CASSQVPSGGPQETQYF. CDR3 sequence (DNA): TGCGCCAGCAGCCAAGTTCCTAGCGGGGGGCCACAAGAGACCCAGTACTTC.

The gene calls are TRBV3-1 (or the pseudogene TRBV3-2) and TRBJ2-2, with TRBD1 identical over 7 bases. Germline V gives CDR1 LGHDT, CDR2 YNNKEL (reference sequence). CDR3 size: 16 residues. The V segment lost 1 base and the J segment 1 base; nucleotides outside the gene matches: 3. This CDR3 is CASSQARTGNTGELFF. The CDR3 DNA sequence: TGTGCCAGCAGCCAAGCGCGGACAGGGAACACCGGGGAGCTGTTTTTT.

The gene calls are TRBV11-1 and TRBJ2-1; D possibly corresponds to TRBD1 (5 bases). Germline CDR1 reads SGHAT; CDR2 reads FQDESV (reference sequence). The CDR3 loop spans 12 amino acids. Trimming pared 3 bases from V and 5 bases from J, leaving 5 bases between. This chain's CDR3 is CASSFRDNEQFF. The CDR3 region has the DNA TGTGCCAGCAGCTTCAGGGACAATGAGCAGTTCTTC.

This clone appeared a single time. The rearrangement uses TRBV12-3 or TRBV12-4 and TRBJ1-2; unclear D gene. The V end lost 3 bases, the J end lost 1 base, and 6 bases lay between the germline ends. There are 13 residues in the CDR3. For the CDR3, the DNA is TGTGCCAGCAGTTTTCAGCGTAACTATGGCTACACCTTC. It translates to CASSFQRNYGYTF.

The gene calls are TRBV6-5 and TRBJ2-1; 7 bases agree with TRBD1. Germline V gene data show CDR1 as MNHEY and CDR2 as SVGAGI. The length of the CDR3 is 15 residues. V trimming: 4 bases; J trimming: 8 bases; junction bases outside the gene matches: 11. The CDR3 protein is CASSSPGGTYYEQFF. Here the CDR3 DNA reads TGTGCCAGCAGTTCTCCAGGGGGAACGTATTATGAGCAGTTCTTC.

V usage is TRBV19 and J usage is TRBJ1-2; D possibly corresponds to TRBD1 (5 bases). V lost 7 bases and J lost 4, with 13 bases in between. CDR1 and CDR2 from the germline V gene are LNHDA and SQIVND (reference sequence). The CDR3 totals 13 residues. The CDR3: CASTSDKRYGYTF. The CDR3 nucleotides are TGTGCCAGTACCTCGGACAAGCGCTATGGCTACACCTTC.

The chain uses TRBV19 and TRBJ1-3; 9 bases are a match to TRBD1. Per germline, CDR1 LNHDA and CDR2 SQIVND (reference sequence). CDR3 length: 14 amino acids. The V gene end was trimmed by 5 bases and the J gene end by 7 bases; junction bases not matched to a gene: 6. CDR3 coding DNA: TGTGCCAGTAGTCAACAGGGGGCCGGGAACACCATATATTTT. It yields the protein CASSQQGAGNTIYF.

The gene calls are TRBV7-3 and TRBJ2-5; the D gene is possibly TRBD2 (5 bases). The CDR3 is made up of 14 amino acids. Germline values: CDR1 SGHTA, CDR2 FQGTGA. The V and J ends lost 9 bases and 4 bases respectively, with 18 bases between them. CDR3 protein: CASSERAFVETQYF. The CDR3 region has the DNA TGTGCCAGTTCCGAGAGGGCATTCGTAGAGACCCAGTACTTC.

This clone was observed a handful of times. The chain combines TRBV15 with TRBJ2-1; tentative D call: TRBD2 (5 bases). There are 14 residues in the CDR3. Trimming removed 0 bases at V and 7 bases at J, with 10 bases between. Germline loops: CDR1 LNHNV, CDR2 YYDKDF (reference sequence). The CDR3 reads CATSRDLGRNEQFF. The CDR3 DNA is TGTGCCACCAGCAGAGATCTGGGGAGAAATGAGCAGTTCTTC. Full variable domain (rest looked up from reference TRBV15 and TRBJ2-1): DAMVIQNPRYQVTQFGKPVTLSCSQTLNHNVMYWYQQKSSQAPKLLFHYYDKDFNNEADTPDNFQSRRPNTSFCFLDIRSPGLGDTAMYLCATSRDLGRNEQFFGPGTRLTVL.

The chain is built from TRBV7-2 and TRBJ1-3; D unclear. The CDR3 length is 15 residues. The V and J ends lost 1 base and 0 bases respectively, with 7 bases between them. Germline values: CDR1 SGHTA, CDR2 FQGNSA. CDR3 DNA: TGTGCCAGCAGCTTAGACCACAGCTCTGGAAACACCATATATTTT. Translation: CASSLDHSSGNTIYF.

V gene TRBV18 combines with J gene TRBJ1-4, with a tentative D call TRBD1 (5 bases). CDR3 length: 14 amino acids. From germline, CDR1 is KGHSH and CDR2 LQKENI. V was trimmed by 0 bases and J by 5 bases, leaving 7 bases between them. Here the CDR3 DNA reads TGTGCCAGCTCACCACCAGGGGCGAATGAAAAACTGTTTTTT. As protein: CASSPPGANEKLFF.